The 28 T cell receptor beta chains listed next were all sequenced from one sample in a study of molecular identifiers for immune sequencing clone quantification. A single record per CDR3 protein comes from TCRdb applying MiXCR to the PCR reads. Among 400,000 to 600,000 distinct CDR3 sequences listed, about a quarter were seen once. Sequenced input: naive CD8+ T cells from blood, with Jurkat cell RNA spiked in. Subset in this sample: FACS-sorted CD8+CD4-CCR7+CD45RA+ naive T cells. Every receptor here comes from a human donor in good health. Some libraries in this study had Jurkat cell RNA spiked in.

This chain joins TRBV20-1 and TRBJ2-7, with a possible D match to TRBD1 (6 bases). Trimming pared 4 bases from V and 2 bases from J, leaving 15 bases between. Per the germline V gene, CDR1 is DFQATT and CDR2 is SNEGSKA (reference sequence). This CDR3 has 14 amino acids. The CDR3 DNA is TGCAGTGCTATCGAAACAGGGCCCACCTACGAGCAGTACTTC. This sequence encodes CSAIETGPTYEQYF.

The chain is built from TRBV27 and TRBJ2-7; D may be TRBD2 (5 bases). Germline lookup yields CDR1 MNHEY and CDR2 SMNVEV (reference sequence). The CDR3 covers 21 residues. Trimming removed 0 bases at V and 0 bases at J, with 27 bases between. For the CDR3, the DNA is TGTGCCAGCAGTTTATCAATCACCGTAATCAATCCGACCGGGGACTCCTACGAGCAGTACTTC. This translates into CASSLSITVINPTGDSYEQYF.

The chain carries TRBV2 and TRBJ1-4; D is undetermined. The V gene lost 7 bases and the J gene lost 8 bases, with 14 bases spanning the gap. Germline CDR1 is SNHLY and CDR2 is FYNNEI. CDR3 length: 13 residues. This chain's CDR3 is CASIAGLSEKLFF. The CDR3 DNA sequence: TGTGCCAGCATCGCCGGCTTAAGCGAAAAACTGTTTTTT.

As to this clonotype: A much larger clone is a single base away; this may be a read error. The chain has TRBV7-2 and TRBJ2-7; D may be TRBD1 (5 bases). The CDR3 extends over 15 amino acids. Germline-derived CDR1 and CDR2 are SGHTA and FQGNSA. CDR3 protein: CASSWGHSGSYEQHF. In nucleotides, the CDR3 is TGTGCCAGCAGCTGGGGCCACTCAGGCTCCTACGAGCAGCACTTC.

This clonotype has only a few counts. The genes are TRBV29-1 and TRBJ1-2; 8 positions match TRBD1. CDR1 and CDR2 from the germline V gene are SQVTM and ANQGSEA. The V and J ends lost 5 bases and 10 bases, in that order; junction bases with no gene match: 12. This CDR3 comprises 13 residues. The CDR3 DNA follows: TGCAGCGTTAGGATGGTGATACAGGGGGACTACACCTTC. It specifies CSVRMVIQGDYTF.

Comment on this clonotype: A much larger clone lies one base from this, so it may be a read error. The V call is TRBV6-4, the J call TRBJ1-5; no definite D call. Looked up from germline, CDR1 is MRHNA and CDR2 is SNTAGT. This CDR3 has 13 amino acids. The V end was cut by 5 bases, the J end by 7 bases, with 12 bases between. The CDR3 nucleotides read TGTGCCAGCAGTCTGTCGTTGGAACAGCCCCAGCATTTT. This gives the protein CASSLSLEQPQHF.

V usage is TRBV28 and J usage is TRBJ2-5; TRBD2 might be the D (5 bases). Germline V gene data show CDR1 as MDHEN and CDR2 as SYDVKM. The V end lost 1 base, the J end lost 0 bases, and 12 bases lay between the germline ends. CDR3 length: 16 amino acids. The CDR3 bases are TGTGCCAGCAGTTTATCCGCGGGCTGGTACCAAGAGACCCAGTACTTC. Its protein is CASSLSAGWYQETQYF.

This clonotype was picked up a small number of times. The V call is TRBV7-6, the J call TRBJ2-1; 10 positions match TRBD2. Germline V gene lookup returns CDR1 SGHVS and CDR2 FNYEAQ. The CDR3 is made up of 18 amino acids. Trimming removed 0 bases from V and 2 bases from J; junction bases left unmatched: 7. DNA for the CDR3: TGTGCCAGCAGCTTAGCGTTAGGAGCGGGAGGGCCCTACAATGAGCAGTTCTTC. It codes for CASSLALGAGGPYNEQFF.

V usage is TRBV14 and J usage is TRBJ2-1; D gene ambiguous. The germline V gene has CDR1 SGHDN and CDR2 FVKESK. The CDR3 loop spans 13 amino acids. V shed 5 bases and J shed 5 bases, with 10 bases lying between them. CDR3 sequence reads: CASSLLLDNEQFF. CDR3 bases: TGTGCCAGCAGCTTGTTACTGGACAATGAGCAGTTCTTC.

The V gene is TRBV2, the J gene TRBJ2-3; D remains unclear. The V and J ends lost 3 bases and 0 bases respectively, with 13 bases between them. The germline gives CDR1 SNHLY, CDR2 FYNNEI. This CDR3 comprises 16 residues. The CDR3 loop reads CASSDGKTYSTDTQYF. DNA for the CDR3: TGTGCCAGCAGTGATGGAAAAACTTACAGCACAGATACGCAGTATTTT. The complete variable domain, with remaining parts taken from reference TRBV2 and TRBJ2-3, reads EPEVTQTPSHQVTQMGQEVILRCVPISNHLYFYWYRQILGQKVEFLVSFYNNEISEKSEIFDDQFSVERPDGSNFTLKIRSTKLEDSAMYFCASSDGKTYSTDTQYFGPGTRLTVL.

A few counts support this clonotype. This chain links TRBV11-2 with TRBJ2-5; 11 bases are shared with TRBD2. The CDR3 extends over 16 amino acids. CDR1 and CDR2 from the germline V gene are SGHAT and FQNNGV. V shed 2 bases and J 5 bases; nucleotides not matched to a gene: 7. The CDR3 protein is CASSLSSGRAFETQYF. CDR3 nucleotides: TGTGCCAGCAGCTTAAGTAGCGGGAGGGCTTTTGAGACCCAGTACTTC.

This clonotype has more than one count but fewer than ten. This rearrangement joins TRBV4-3 to TRBJ2-5, with a tentative D call TRBD1 (6 bases). Trimming took 1 base from V and 5 from J, leaving 8 bases between them. The CDR3 is made up of 13 amino acids. Germline V gives CDR1 LGHNA, CDR2 YSLEER. CDR3 in amino acids: CASSQGTAETQYF. The DNA of the CDR3 is TGCGCCAGCAGCCAAGGGACAGCGGAGACCCAGTACTTC.

This chain joins TRBV20-1 and TRBJ1-5, with 8 bases aligning to TRBD1. The CDR3 sequence is 16 residues long. J lost 2 bases, V lost 6 bases, and 12 bases had no gene match. Looked up from germline, CDR1 is DFQATT and CDR2 is SNEGSKA (reference sequence). The CDR3 region is CSALLDRGNGNQPQHF. The CDR3 DNA follows: TGCAGTGCCTTGCTCGACAGGGGCAATGGCAATCAGCCCCAGCATTTT.

The chain has TRBV7-2 and TRBJ2-7, with D possibly called TRBD1 or TRBD2 (5 bases each). The CDR3 contains 15 residues. Trimming cost V 5 bases and J 0 bases, with 14 bases left between them. Looked up from germline, CDR1 is SGHTA and CDR2 is FQGNSA. The CDR3 loop is CASSLRDASSYEQYF. CDR3 sequence (DNA): TGTGCCAGCAGCCTCCGGGACGCTAGCTCCTACGAGCAGTACTTC.

This clonotype has just a few counts. One base away lies a much larger clone, so this may be a sequencing read error. The chain joins TRBV29-1 to TRBJ1-1; 9 bases map to TRBD1. Germline V CDR1 and CDR2: SQVTM, ANQGSEA. This CDR3 has 12 residues. In DNA, the CDR3 is TGCAGCGTTGCAACAGGGGGCACTGAAGCTCTCTTT. As protein: CSVATGGTEALF.

There are a few counts of this clonotype. The V and J genes are TRBV7-9 and TRBJ2-7; D gene ambiguous. Trimming took 4 bases from V and 2 from J, leaving 9 bases between them. Germline V gene data show CDR1 as SEHNR and CDR2 as FQNEAQ (reference sequence). The CDR3 runs 13 residues. The CDR3 region has the DNA TGTGCCAGCAGCTCAAAGGATCCCTACGAGCAGTACTTC. Amino acid sequence: CASSSKDPYEQYF.

The rearrangement joins TRBV4-3 to TRBJ2-7; 9 bases fit TRBD1. Looked up from germline, CDR1 is LGHNA and CDR2 is YSLEER. The length of the CDR3 is 15 residues. V shed 3 bases, J shed 3 bases, and the junction held 6 bases outside the gene matches. This chain's CDR3 is CASSQDRQGDYEQYF. The CDR3 DNA follows: TGCGCCAGCAGCCAGGACCGACAGGGGGACTACGAGCAGTACTTC.

This clonotype was counted between two and nine times. The V and J genes are TRBV7-9 and TRBJ2-5; D unresolved. The CDR3 consists of 13 residues. CDR1 SEHNR and CDR2 FQNEAQ come from the germline V gene (reference sequence). Trimming left V 8 bases short and J 5 bases short, with 15 bases between. CDR3 sequence (DNA): TGTGCCAGCGGACGAACCCTCGGGGAGACCCAGTACTTC. Amino acids: CASGRTLGETQYF.

This clonotype was seen a few times. The chain combines TRBV10-3 with TRBJ2-1; D might be TRBD1 (5 bases). The germline CDR1 and CDR2 sequences are ENHRY and SYGVKD. The CDR3 loop spans 16 amino acids. V was pared by 7 bases and J by 0 bases, with 16 bases between. The CDR3 loop is CAITTTGSSSYNEQFF. The CDR3 DNA sequence: TGTGCCATCACCACAACAGGCTCGAGCTCCTACAATGAGCAGTTCTTC.

The chain links TRBV12-3 or TRBV12-4 to TRBJ2-1, with 9 bases matching TRBD1. Germline trimming cut 4 bases from V and 7 bases from J; bases unmatched to any gene: 8. The length of the CDR3 is 15 residues. The CDR3 here is CASSSGTGIRNEQFF. In DNA form, the CDR3 reads TGTGCCAGCAGTTCAGGGACAGGGATAAGAAATGAGCAGTTCTTC.

This clonotype turned up a few times. This chain uses TRBV27 with TRBJ1-1, with 9 bases lining up with TRBD1. This CDR3 comprises 15 residues. The V and J ends lost 6 bases and 3 bases, in that order; junction bases with no gene match: 8. Germline assignment: CDR1 MNHEY and CDR2 SMNVEV (reference sequence). The CDR3 DNA follows: TGTGCCAGCAGCAAGAGGACAGGGGCACACACTGAAGCTTTCTTT. It specifies CASSKRTGAHTEAFF.

In DNA form, the CDR3 reads TGTGCCAGCAGCTTGCGGGACAGGGGGCATCGAAGCAATCAGCCCCAGCATTTT. This sequence encodes CASSLRDRGHRSNQPQHF. The J gene is TRBJ1-5, the V gene TRBV5-6; 12 nucleotides align to TRBD1. Trimming cost V 1 base and J 1 base; bases outside gene matches: 6. The CDR3 is 18 amino acids. Germline V CDR1 and CDR2: SGHDT, YYEEEE.

This clonotype was picked up a small number of times. V usage is TRBV12-3 or TRBV12-4 and J usage is TRBJ2-7, with D uncertain. The CDR3 is 11 residues long. V gave up 5 bases and J gave up 2 bases, with 4 bases separating them. The CDR3 DNA follows: TGTGCCAGCAGTGGGACCTACGAGCAGTACTTC. It yields the protein CASSGTYEQYF.

V is TRBV6-5 and J is TRBJ2-1; possible D gene TRBD2, 6 bases. Looked up from germline, CDR1 is MNHEY and CDR2 is SVGAGI. V gave up 0 bases and J gave up 0 bases, with 12 bases separating them. CDR3 size: 17 residues. The CDR3 DNA reads as TGTGCCAGCAGTTACTCGAATTTCGGGAGCTCCTACAATGAGCAGTTCTTC. Protein sequence: CASSYSNFGSSYNEQFF.

The J gene is TRBJ2-3, the V gene TRBV2; 10 bases line up with TRBD1. CDR3 length: 15 residues. Trimming removed 6 bases from V and 2 bases from J; junction bases left unmatched: 5. The germline gives CDR1 SNHLY, CDR2 FYNNEI. The CDR3 nucleotides read TGTGCCAGCAGGACGACAGGGGGCATCACAGATACGCAGTATTTT. This codes for CASRTTGGITDTQYF.

This clonotype was recorded once. This chain uses TRBV7-9 with TRBJ1-4, with D hard to call. CDR1 and CDR2 from the germline V gene are SEHNR and FQNEAQ (reference sequence). V lost 3 bases to trimming and J lost 8 bases, with 13 bases between them. CDR3 size: 14 residues. The CDR3 DNA is TGTGCCAGCAGCTTTGTCCGGGCAGACGAAAAACTGTTTTTT. Its protein is CASSFVRADEKLFF.

The V call is TRBV5-1, the J call TRBJ2-3; TRBD1 might be the D (6 bases). This CDR3 comprises 15 residues. Trimming removed 4 bases from V and 0 bases from J, with 12 bases in between. The germline gives CDR1 SGHRS, CDR2 YFSETQ. CDR3 region: CASSLGQLSTDTQYF. The CDR3 region has the DNA TGCGCCAGCAGCCTCGGACAGCTAAGCACAGATACGCAGTATTTT.

The chain couples TRBV19 to TRBJ2-3, with TRBD2 matching 11 bases. The V segment lost 6 bases and the J segment 6 bases; nucleotides outside the gene matches: 29. The CDR3 length is 22 residues. Germline CDR1 LNHDA, CDR2 SQIVND (reference sequence). The CDR3 coding sequence is TGTGCCAGTAGAATCGTCGCGGAGGTGCGACCGGATTTGACTAGCGGGACGGATACGCAGTATTTT. Protein: CASRIVAEVRPDLTSGTDTQYF.